This T cell receptor (beta chain) was profiled in a study of blood T cell repertoires in COVID-19. Study context: Collection of acute and convalescent COVID-19 samples took place in the United States, Italy and Spain.

V was clipped by 6 bases and J by 3 bases, with 11 bases between them. This CDR3 spans 13 amino acids. The germline CDR1 and CDR2 sequences are MNHEY and SVGAGI. Clones were read by immunoSEQ multiplex PCR, and TCRdb kept only the in-frame ones, dropping some. The sample consists of 250,000 to 300,000 clones, approximately 82% of them appearing once. V gene TRBV6-5 combines with J gene TRBJ1-1; TRBD1 is a possible D gene (6 bases). The TCR originated in a man older than 75 with acute or convalescent COVID-19. The specimen was peripheral blood. The CDR3 bases are TGTGCCAGCAGACAACAGGGAGACACTGAAGCTTTCTTT. It specifies CASRQQGDTEAFF.